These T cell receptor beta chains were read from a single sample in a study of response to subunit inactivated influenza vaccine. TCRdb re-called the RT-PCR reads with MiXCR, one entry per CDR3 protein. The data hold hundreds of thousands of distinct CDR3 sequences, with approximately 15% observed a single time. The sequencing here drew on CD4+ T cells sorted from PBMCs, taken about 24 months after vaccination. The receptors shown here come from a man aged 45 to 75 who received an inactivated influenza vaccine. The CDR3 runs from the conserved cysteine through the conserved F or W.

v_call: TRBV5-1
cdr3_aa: CASSLGGTTSYNEQFF

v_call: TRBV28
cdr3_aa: CASSSTLGLSGNTIYF

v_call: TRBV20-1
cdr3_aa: CSARDRGGGSYNEQFF

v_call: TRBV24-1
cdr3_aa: CATSAGTNTGELFF

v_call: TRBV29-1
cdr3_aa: CSVETSGHYNEQFF

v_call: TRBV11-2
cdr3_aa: CASSYWDSYEQYF

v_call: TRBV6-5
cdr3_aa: CASSYSMSGTRGSYEQYF

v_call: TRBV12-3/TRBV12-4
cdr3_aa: CASSTSLGQGWTEAFF

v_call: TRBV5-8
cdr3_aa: CASSFWDRREETQYF

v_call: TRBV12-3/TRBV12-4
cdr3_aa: CASSLLGQQETQYF

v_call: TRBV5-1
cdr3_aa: CASSPTGRTNSPLHF

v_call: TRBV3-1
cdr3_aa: CASSLAGISGNTIYF

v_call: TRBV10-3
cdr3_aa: CAISTYNEQFF

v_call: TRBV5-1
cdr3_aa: CASSLGRVANNEQFF

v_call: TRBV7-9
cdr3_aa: CASSYNGQGPTDTQYF

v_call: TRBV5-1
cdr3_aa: CASSSEAGGSYNEQFF

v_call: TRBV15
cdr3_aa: CATSRGPWTDTQYF

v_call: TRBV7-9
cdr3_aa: CASSLAGNRANYGYTF

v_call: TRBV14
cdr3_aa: CASSQSGPGTSGRDIQSSYNEQFF

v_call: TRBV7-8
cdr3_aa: CASSHGTVPREQYF

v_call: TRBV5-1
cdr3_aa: CASSLGGTRNTEAFF

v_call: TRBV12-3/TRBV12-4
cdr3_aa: CASTQWGFQVSGELFF

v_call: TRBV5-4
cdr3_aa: CASSSASGMGVNEQFF

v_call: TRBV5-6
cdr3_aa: CASSIGQSQETQYF

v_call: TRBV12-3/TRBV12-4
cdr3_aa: CASSLSQYQETQYF

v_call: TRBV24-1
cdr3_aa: CATSDVRLGVRGGTGELFF

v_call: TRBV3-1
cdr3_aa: CASSLFRDRGQPQHF

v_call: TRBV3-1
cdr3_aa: CASSQDAGTRSYNEQFF

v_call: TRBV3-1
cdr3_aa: CASSPRGGAYEQYF

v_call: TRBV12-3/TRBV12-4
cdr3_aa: CASSLKRPSTSYEQFF

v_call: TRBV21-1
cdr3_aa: CASSNPLGHRQETQYF

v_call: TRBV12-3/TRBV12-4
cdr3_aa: CASTSRGTDTQYF

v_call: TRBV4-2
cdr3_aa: CASSQGFLAASTDTQYF

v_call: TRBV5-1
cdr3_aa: CASSSWDRNTGELFF

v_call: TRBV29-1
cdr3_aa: CSVREQIHGYTF

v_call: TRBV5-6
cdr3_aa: CASSLGLSGDSYEQYF

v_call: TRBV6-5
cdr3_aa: CASSYGTVNEKLFF

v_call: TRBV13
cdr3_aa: CASSPRQEAFYGYTF

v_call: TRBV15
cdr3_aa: CATSRRDRDPYNEQFF

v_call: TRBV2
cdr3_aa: CASRVGPEETQYF

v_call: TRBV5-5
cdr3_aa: CASSTQTETQYF

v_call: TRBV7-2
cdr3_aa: CASSSGLRGTEAFF

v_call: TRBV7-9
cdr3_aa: CASSLVGGIYYEQYF

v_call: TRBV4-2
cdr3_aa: CASRLDPGQVASGNTIYF

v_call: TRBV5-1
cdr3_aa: CASSLEGTHTF

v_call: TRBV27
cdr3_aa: CASSTGVGNNSPLHF